The clone carrying this T cell receptor beta chain was seen a handful of times. The record originates from a study of T cell changes during pregnancy in multiple sclerosis. Assay used: immunoSEQ multiplex PCR; TCRdb lists only in-frame clones, some missing. The sample has 35,000 to 45,000 clones, nearly 90% seen once. The CDR3 runs to 14 residues. The V gene lost 4 bases and the J gene lost 4 bases, with 13 bases spanning the gap. Germline-derived CDR1 and CDR2 are SGHTA and FQGTGA. The V call is TRBV7-3, the J call TRBJ1-2; D not resolved. The clonotype comes from a female donor with multiple sclerosis, enrolled in a pregnancy study. The specimen comprised CD8+ T cells from peripheral blood mononuclear cells, sampled in the first trimester of pregnancy. CDR3 in DNA: TGTGCCAGCAGCTCCATAACTAGCAGCTATGGCTACACCTTC. It yields the protein CASSSITSSYGYTF.